This record concerns one TCR beta chain sequence. Its specificity is unknown. This record belongs to a study of post-analysis software for immune sequencing data. The wider study: The patients showed relapsing-remitting, secondary progressive and progressive-relapsing multiple sclerosis courses.

Presence of unique molecular identifiers characterized the TCR beta cDNA libraries. Input of roughly 1 to 11 million T cells yielded 550,000 or so cDNA molecules. TCRdb passed the PCR reads through MiXCR, listing each CDR3 protein once. The table has around 770,000 distinct CDR3 sequences, more than 45% seen once. General study points: Samples from a shared batch, those prepared together, strongly co-clustered by F measure. Controls significantly exceeded multiple sclerosis patients in normalized Chao1 diversity. Relative to controls, patients had 4 or 5 TRBV segments at higher frequency, with TRBV5-6, TRBV5-1 and TRBV20-1 among these.

Germline V lookup: CDR1 SGHRS, CDR2 YFSETQ. V was shortened by 4 bases and J by 4 bases, with 15 bases between the two germline ends. The CDR3 runs 14 residues. The receptor was derived from a girl between 5 and 17 years old with multiple sclerosis. The sequenced material came from blood. The V call is TRBV5-1, the J call TRBJ2-7, with D perhaps TRBD2 (6 bases). CDR3 protein: CASSDPGSGYEQYF. The CDR3 DNA reads as TGCGCCAGCAGCGACCCGGGGAGCGGGTACGAGCAGTACTTC.